The 8 T cell receptor beta chains presented below share a single source sample, sequenced in a study of shared clonotypes between healthy human individuals. Selected positively for CCR7 and CD45RO-negative, naive CD8 cells excluded terminally differentiated effector memory CD45RA+ cells. TCRdb's table, derived via immunoSEQ multiplex PCR, lists solely in-frame clones and lacks some. The sample lists some 2.1 million clones, around 93% occurring once. Sequenced material: naive CD8+ T cells from PBMCs. The origin of the receptors is a man aged 18 to 30 in good health. Some clones in this sample may be carry-over from other donors' samples.

The V call is TRBV9, the J call TRBJ2-1; either TRBD1 or TRBD2 may fit D (5 bases each). Trimming took off 4 bases at V and 4 bases at J, with 15 bases between the two ends. CDR1 SGDLS and CDR2 YYNGEE come from the germline V gene. This CDR3 has 15 residues. The CDR3 DNA reads as TGTGCCAGCAGCCCCGGGGCTACTGCATACAATGAGCAGTTCTTC. As protein: CASSPGATAYNEQFF.

J is TRBJ2-7 and V is TRBV13; 9 bases agree with TRBD1. This CDR3 comprises 17 residues. Germline V CDR1 and CDR2: PRHDT, FYEKMQ (reference sequence). Trimming removed 5 bases from V and 4 bases from J; junction bases left unmatched: 15. For the CDR3, the DNA is TGTGCCAGCAGCGCGCGGACCGGGACAGGGATAATTTACGAGCAGTACTTC. This translates into CASSARTGTGIIYEQYF.

V usage is TRBV25-1 and J usage is TRBJ1-2; 8 bases are a match to TRBD1. This CDR3 region has 14 residues. Germline CDR1 MGHDK, CDR2 SYGVNS. J was trimmed by 6 bases and V by 6 bases; bases with no gene match: 9. The CDR3 here is CASRPTLTGDGYTF. Written as DNA, the CDR3 is TGTGCCAGCAGACCCACTTTGACAGGGGATGGCTACACCTTC.

This clone showed up just once. The chain recombines TRBV6-1 with TRBJ2-5, with 11 bases identical to TRBD2. The CDR3 runs to 17 residues. Germline CDR1 and CDR2: MNHNS and SASEGT. Trimming at V came to 2 bases and at J to 1 base, leaving 6 bases not matched to a gene. CDR3: CASSELRLAGTQETQYF. CDR3 nucleotides: TGTGCCAGCAGTGAATTAAGACTAGCGGGGACCCAAGAGACCCAGTACTTC.

This chain uses TRBV19 with TRBJ2-7; 7 bases line up with TRBD1. This CDR3 region has 15 residues. Germline CDR1 and CDR2: LNHDA and SQIVND (reference sequence). The trim removed 4 bases at V and 3 bases at J, leaving 9 bases unmatched. CDR3 DNA sequence: TGTGCCAGTAGTAGGGTTTCGGGACAGAGCTACGAGCAGTACTTC. This translates into CASSRVSGQSYEQYF.

Written as DNA, the CDR3 is TGTGCCAGCAGCTTGGGCAGAGATACTGAAGCTTTCTTT. It specifies CASSLGRDTEAFF. The chain uses TRBV5-5 and TRBJ1-1; no clear D gene. CDR3 length: 13 residues. Germline V CDR1 and CDR2: SGHKS, YYEKEE (reference sequence). V lost 0 bases and J lost 5, with 8 bases in between.

V gene TRBV27 combines with J gene TRBJ2-4; D possibly corresponds to TRBD2 (6 bases). V was trimmed by 5 bases and J by 6 bases, leaving 14 bases between them. The CDR3 is 14 residues long. Germline-derived CDR1 and CDR2 are MNHEY and SMNVEV (reference sequence). CDR3 residues: CASSLRDFGNIQYF. The CDR3 DNA sequence: TGTGCCAGCAGTCTCCGGGACTTCGGAAACATTCAGTACTTC.

This chain uses TRBV4-1 with TRBJ2-7, with D unresolved. CDR3 length: 17 residues. Trimming took 1 base from V and 1 from J, leaving 17 bases between them. Per the germline V gene, CDR1 is MGHRA and CDR2 is YSYEKL. The CDR3 DNA is TGCGCCAGCAGCCAAGGGTACAACAGAAGACCGTCCTACGAGCAGTACTTC. This translates into CASSQGYNRRPSYEQYF.